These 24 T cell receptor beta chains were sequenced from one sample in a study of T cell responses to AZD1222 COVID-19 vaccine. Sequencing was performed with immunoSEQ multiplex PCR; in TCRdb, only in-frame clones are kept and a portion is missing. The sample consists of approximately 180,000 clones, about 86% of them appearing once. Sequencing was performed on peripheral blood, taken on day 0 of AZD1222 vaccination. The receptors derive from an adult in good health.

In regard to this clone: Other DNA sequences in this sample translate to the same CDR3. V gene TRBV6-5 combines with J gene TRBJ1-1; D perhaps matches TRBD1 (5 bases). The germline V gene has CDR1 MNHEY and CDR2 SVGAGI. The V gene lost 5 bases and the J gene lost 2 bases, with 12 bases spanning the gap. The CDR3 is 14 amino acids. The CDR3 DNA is TGTGCCAGCAGTCGGGGGACGGAAAACACTGAAGCTTTCTTT. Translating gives CASSRGTENTEAFF.

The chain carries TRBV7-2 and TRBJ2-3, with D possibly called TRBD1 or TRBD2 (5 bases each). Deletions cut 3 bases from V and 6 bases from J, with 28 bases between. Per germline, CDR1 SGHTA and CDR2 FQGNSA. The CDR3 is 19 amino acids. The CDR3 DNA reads TGTGCCAGCAGCTTGTTAAGAGGCGCAGGGCGGAGGATCGTCGATACGCAGTATTTT. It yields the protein CASSLLRGAGRRIVDTQYF.

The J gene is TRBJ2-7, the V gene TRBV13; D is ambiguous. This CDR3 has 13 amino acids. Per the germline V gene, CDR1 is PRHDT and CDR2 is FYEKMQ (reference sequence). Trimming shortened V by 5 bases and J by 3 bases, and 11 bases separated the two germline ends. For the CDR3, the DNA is TGTGCCAGCAGCCCGACCCGAGGCTACGAGCAGTACTTC. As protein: CASSPTRGYEQYF.

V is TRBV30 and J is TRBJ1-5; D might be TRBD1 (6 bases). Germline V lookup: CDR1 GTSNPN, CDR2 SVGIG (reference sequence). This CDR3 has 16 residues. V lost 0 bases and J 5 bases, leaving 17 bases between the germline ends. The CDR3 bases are TGTGCCTGGAGTGTACTCAGGGGTCGGGCTGATCAGCCCCAGCATTTT. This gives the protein CAWSVLRGRADQPQHF.

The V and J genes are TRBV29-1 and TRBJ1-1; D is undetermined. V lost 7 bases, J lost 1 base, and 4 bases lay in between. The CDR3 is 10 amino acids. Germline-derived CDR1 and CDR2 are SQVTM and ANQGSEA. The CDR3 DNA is TGCAGCGAGCGGAACACTGAAGCTTTCTTT. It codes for CSERNTEAFF.

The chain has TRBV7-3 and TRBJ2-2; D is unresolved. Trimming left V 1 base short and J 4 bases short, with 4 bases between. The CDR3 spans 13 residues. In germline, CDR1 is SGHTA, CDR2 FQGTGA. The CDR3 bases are TGTGCCAGCAGCTTAAAAGGCACCGGGGAGCTGTTTTTT. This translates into CASSLKGTGELFF.

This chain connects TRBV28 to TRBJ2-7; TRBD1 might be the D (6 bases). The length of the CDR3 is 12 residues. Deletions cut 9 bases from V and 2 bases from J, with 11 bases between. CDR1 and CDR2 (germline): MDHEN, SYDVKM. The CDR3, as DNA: TGTGCCAGTGGGACAAAGCCCTACGAGCAGTACTTC. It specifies CASGTKPYEQYF.

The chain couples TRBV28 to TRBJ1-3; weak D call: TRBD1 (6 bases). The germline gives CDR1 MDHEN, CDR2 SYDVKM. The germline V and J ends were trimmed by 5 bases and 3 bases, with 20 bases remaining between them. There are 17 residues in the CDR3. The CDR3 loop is CASSTYTGTKLGNTIYF. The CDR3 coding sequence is TGTGCCAGCAGTACCTATACAGGGACCAAGCTTGGAAACACCATATATTTT. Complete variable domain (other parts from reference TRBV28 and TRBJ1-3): DVKVTQSSRYLVKRTGEKVFLECVQDMDHENMFWYRQDPGLGLRLIYFSYDVKMKEKGDIPEGYSVSREKKERFSLILESASTNQTSMYLCASSTYTGTKLGNTIYFGEGSWLTVV.

Here the CDR3 DNA reads TGCGCCAGCAGCCAAGAGGGGCCGGGGGCCTTCTATGGCTACACCTTC. It translates to CASSQEGPGAFYGYTF. The chain combines TRBV4-1 with TRBJ1-2, with D possibly matching TRBD1 (6 bases). The CDR3 consists of 16 residues. Germline V gene data show CDR1 as MGHRA and CDR2 as YSYEKL. Trimming cost V 0 bases and J 4 bases, with 15 bases left between them.

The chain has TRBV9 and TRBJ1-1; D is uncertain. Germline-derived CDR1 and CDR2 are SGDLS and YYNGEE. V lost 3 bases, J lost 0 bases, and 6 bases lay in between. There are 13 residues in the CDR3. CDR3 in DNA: TGTGCCAGCAGCGCATCTATGAACACTGAAGCTTTCTTT. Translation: CASSASMNTEAFF.

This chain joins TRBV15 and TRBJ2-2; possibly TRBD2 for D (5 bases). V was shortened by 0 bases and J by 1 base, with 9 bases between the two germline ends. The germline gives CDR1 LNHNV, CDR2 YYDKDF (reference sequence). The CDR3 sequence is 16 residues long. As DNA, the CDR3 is TGTGCCACCAGCAGAGAAGAGAGGGTGAACACCGGGGAGCTGTTTTTT. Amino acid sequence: CATSREERVNTGELFF.

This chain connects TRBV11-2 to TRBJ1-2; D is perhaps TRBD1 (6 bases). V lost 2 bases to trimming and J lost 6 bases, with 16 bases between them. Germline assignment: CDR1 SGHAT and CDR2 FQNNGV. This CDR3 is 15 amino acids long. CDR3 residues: CASSLWGREGDGYTF. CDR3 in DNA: TGTGCCAGCAGCTTATGGGGCAGGGAGGGGGATGGCTACACCTTC.

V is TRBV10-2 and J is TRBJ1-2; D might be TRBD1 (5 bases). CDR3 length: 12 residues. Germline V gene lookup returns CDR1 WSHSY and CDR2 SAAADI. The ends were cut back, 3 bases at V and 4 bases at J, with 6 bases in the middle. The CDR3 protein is CASSEGVYGYTF. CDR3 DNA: TGCGCCAGCAGTGAAGGGGTCTATGGCTACACCTTC.

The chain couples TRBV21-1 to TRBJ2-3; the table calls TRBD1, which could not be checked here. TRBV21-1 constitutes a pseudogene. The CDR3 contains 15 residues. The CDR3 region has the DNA TGTGCCAGCAGCAAGACAGGGGGCTGCACAGATACGCAGTATTTT. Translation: CASSKTGGCTDTQYF.

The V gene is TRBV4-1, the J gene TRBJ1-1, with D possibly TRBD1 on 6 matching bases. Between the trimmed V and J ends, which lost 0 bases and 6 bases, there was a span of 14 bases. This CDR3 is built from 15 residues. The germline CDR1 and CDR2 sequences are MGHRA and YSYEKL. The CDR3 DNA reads TGCGCCAGCAGCCAAGATCGGGAGGGGGTGGCTGAAGCTTTCTTT. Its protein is CASSQDREGVAEAFF.

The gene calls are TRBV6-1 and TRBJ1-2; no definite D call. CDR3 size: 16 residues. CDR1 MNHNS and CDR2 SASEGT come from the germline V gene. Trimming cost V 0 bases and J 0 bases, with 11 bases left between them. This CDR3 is CASSEASTRANYGYTF. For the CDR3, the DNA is TGTGCCAGCAGTGAAGCTAGTACCAGAGCTAACTATGGCTACACCTTC.

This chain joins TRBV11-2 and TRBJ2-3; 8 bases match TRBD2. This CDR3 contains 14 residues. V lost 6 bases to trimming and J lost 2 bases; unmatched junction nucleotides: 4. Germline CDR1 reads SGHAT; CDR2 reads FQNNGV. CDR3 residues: CASRSAGATDTQYF. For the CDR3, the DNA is TGTGCCAGCAGGTCAGCGGGAGCCACAGATACGCAGTATTTT.

CDR3 residues: CASSTQLSTEAFF. In nucleotides, the CDR3 is TGTGCCAGTAGTACCCAGTTGAGCACTGAAGCTTTCTTT. V is TRBV19 and J is TRBJ1-1; D gene ambiguous. The length of the CDR3 is 13 residues. The germline gives CDR1 LNHDA, CDR2 SQIVND (reference sequence). Deletions cut 4 bases from V and 4 bases from J, with 10 bases between.

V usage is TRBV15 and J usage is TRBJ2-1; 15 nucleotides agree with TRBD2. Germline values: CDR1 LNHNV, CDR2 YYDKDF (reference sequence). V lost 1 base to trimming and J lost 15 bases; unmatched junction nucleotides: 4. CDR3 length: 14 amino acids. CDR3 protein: CATSRGTSGGELFF. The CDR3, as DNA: TGTGCCACCAGCAGAGGGACTAGCGGGGGGGAGTTGTTCTTC.

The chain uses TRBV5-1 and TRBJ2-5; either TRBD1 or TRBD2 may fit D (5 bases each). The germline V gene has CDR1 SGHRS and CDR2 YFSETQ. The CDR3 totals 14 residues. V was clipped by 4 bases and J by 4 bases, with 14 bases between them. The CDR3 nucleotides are TGCGCCAGCAGCCTCCCCGGGACGGGAGAGACCCAGTACTTC. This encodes CASSLPGTGETQYF.

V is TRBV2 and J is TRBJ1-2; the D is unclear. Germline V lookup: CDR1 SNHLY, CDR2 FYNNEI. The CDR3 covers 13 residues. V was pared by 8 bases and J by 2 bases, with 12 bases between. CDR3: CASPEGGNYGYTF. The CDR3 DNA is TGTGCCAGCCCAGAGGGAGGGAACTATGGCTACACCTTC.

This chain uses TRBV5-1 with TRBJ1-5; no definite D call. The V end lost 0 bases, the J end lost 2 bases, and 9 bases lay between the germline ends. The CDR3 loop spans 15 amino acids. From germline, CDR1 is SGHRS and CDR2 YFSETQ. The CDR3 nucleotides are TGCGCCAGCAGCTTGGGGGGTAGCGGCAATCAGCCCCAGCATTTT. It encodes CASSLGGSGNQPQHF.

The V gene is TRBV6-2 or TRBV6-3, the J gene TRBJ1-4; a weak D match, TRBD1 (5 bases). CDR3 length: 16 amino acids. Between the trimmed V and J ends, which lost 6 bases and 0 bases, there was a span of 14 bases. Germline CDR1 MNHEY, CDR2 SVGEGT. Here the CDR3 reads CASSPAGRATNEKLFF. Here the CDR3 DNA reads TGTGCCAGCAGCCCAGCGGGGCGTGCAACTAATGAAAAACTGTTTTTT.

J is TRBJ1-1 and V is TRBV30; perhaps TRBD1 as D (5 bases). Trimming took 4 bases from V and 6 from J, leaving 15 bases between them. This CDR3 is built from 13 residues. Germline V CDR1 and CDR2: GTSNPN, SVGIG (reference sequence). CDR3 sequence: CAWNPGPRPEAFF. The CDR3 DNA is TGTGCCTGGAACCCGGGGCCTCGCCCTGAAGCTTTCTTT.